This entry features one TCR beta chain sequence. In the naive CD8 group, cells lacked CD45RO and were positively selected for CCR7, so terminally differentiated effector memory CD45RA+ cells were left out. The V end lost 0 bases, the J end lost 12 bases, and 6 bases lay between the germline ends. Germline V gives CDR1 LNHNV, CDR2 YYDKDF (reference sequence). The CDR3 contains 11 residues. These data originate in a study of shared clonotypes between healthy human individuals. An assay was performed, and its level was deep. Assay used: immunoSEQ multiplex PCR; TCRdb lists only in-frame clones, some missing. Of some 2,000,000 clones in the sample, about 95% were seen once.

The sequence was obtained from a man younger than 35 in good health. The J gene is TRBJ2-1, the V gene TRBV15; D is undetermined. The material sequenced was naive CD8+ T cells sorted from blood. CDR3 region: CATSRDLGQFF. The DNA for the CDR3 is TGTGCCACCAGCAGAGATCTTGGGCAGTTCTTC.